This record covers a single TCR beta chain. The target antigen is unknown. The sample comes from a study of cytomegalovirus exposure and HLA in healthy donors. Study-level information: Per a later analysis, the approximately 690 first-cohort and about 120 validation repertoires shared one platform. Study-wide findings and caveats: Among TCR beta chains, those listed as cytomegalovirus-associated numbered roughly 150. Reported results showed that the classifier diagnosed cytomegalovirus status with high specificity and sensitivity.

The germline gives CDR1 MGHRA, CDR2 YSYEKL. The trim removed 2 bases at V and 1 base at J, leaving 16 bases unmatched. The CDR3 covers 19 residues. TCRdb's table, derived via immunoSEQ multiplex PCR, lists solely in-frame clones and lacks some. The sample lists roughly 200,000 clones, approximately 83% occurring once. The sample consisted of PBMCs. The TCR comes from a woman between 18 and 29 years old in good health and CMV-seropositive. The chain couples TRBV4-1 to TRBJ2-5, with 7 bases identical to TRBD1. The DNA of the CDR3 is TGCGCCAGCAGCCAATTATACTTCTCCCAGGACAGGCTCCAAGAGACCCAGTACTTC. Translated: CASSQLYFSQDRLQETQYF.